The 17 T cell receptor beta chains given below trace back to one sample, sequenced in a study of T cell clonotyping in hematopoietic cell transplantation. Using immunoSEQ multiplex PCR, the repertoire was profiled, and TCRdb retains in-frame clones only, with some absent. The sample records several thousand clones, less than 85% being singletons. The sample consisted of peripheral blood mononuclear cells, taken 100 days after allogeneic stem cell transplant. These TCRs come from a male patient aged 45-59 years who had an allogeneic stem cell transplant from an unrelated donor, so the T cells may come from the graft donor. Some clones in this sample may be carry-over from other donors' samples.

The chain employs TRBV19 and TRBJ1-4; 7 bases line up with TRBD1. Germline V gene sequence: CDR1 LNHDA, CDR2 SQIVND (reference sequence). The ends lost 9 bases at V and 3 bases at J; junction bases unmatched: 7. The length of the CDR3 is 14 residues. For the CDR3, the DNA is TGTGCCAGCAGAGACAGGGCGGCTAATGAAAAACTGTTTTTT. Protein product: CASRDRAANEKLFF.

This chain joins TRBV9 and TRBJ1-2; D unclear. V was cut by 0 bases and J by 3 bases, with 12 bases left in between. Germline lookup yields CDR1 SGDLS and CDR2 YYNGEE. CDR3 length: 15 amino acids. CDR3 loop: CASSVDYRSYYGYTF. CDR3 bases: TGTGCCAGCAGCGTAGATTACAGAAGCTACTATGGCTACACCTTC.

In its sample, this clone was seen a few times. J is TRBJ2-3 and V is TRBV16; D is undetermined. Germline CDR1 KGHSY, CDR2 FQNENV. This CDR3 region has 12 residues. V was shortened by 6 bases and J by 0 bases, with 4 bases between the two germline ends. The CDR3 nucleotides are TGTGCCAGCAGTCCGAGCACAGATACGCAGTATTTT. Translating it yields CASSPSTDTQYF.

This clone was seen only a few times. This chain connects TRBV4-1 to TRBJ1-6, with D unresolved. The germline V gene encodes CDR1 MGHRA and CDR2 YSYEKL. V was cut by 0 bases and J by 6 bases, with 15 bases left in between. The CDR3 is 17 amino acids. The CDR3 sequence is CASSQEFTARVNSPLHF. CDR3 DNA sequence: TGCGCCAGCAGCCAAGAATTTACAGCCCGGGTTAATTCACCCCTCCACTTT.

The rearrangement joins TRBV18 to TRBJ2-7, with 11 bases identical to TRBD2. J gave up 5 bases and V 6 bases, and 6 bases lay outside the gene matches. The germline V gene has CDR1 KGHSH and CDR2 LQKENI. This CDR3 spans 14 amino acids. The CDR3 DNA reads as TGTGCCAGCTCGCCTACTAGCGGGAGCCACGAGCAGTACTTC. Protein sequence: CASSPTSGSHEQYF.

The CDR3 here is CASSGQGSNQPQHF. CDR3 DNA sequence: TGTGCCAGTAGCGGCCAGGGCAGCAATCAGCCCCAGCATTTT. V is TRBV19 and J is TRBJ1-5; tentatively, D is TRBD1 (5 bases). The CDR3 has 14 residues. Germline V gene lookup returns CDR1 LNHDA and CDR2 SQIVND (reference sequence). V was shortened by 6 bases and J by 1 base, with 10 bases between the two germline ends.

The genes are TRBV5-4 and TRBJ2-3; D is unclear. Trimming left V 3 bases short and J 9 bases short, with 11 bases between. The CDR3 is 12 residues long. The germline V gene has CDR1 SGHNT and CDR2 YYREEE (reference sequence). As DNA, the CDR3 is TGTGCCAGCAGCTCCTCCTCCGGAACGCAGTATTTT. Amino acids: CASSSSSGTQYF.

By frequency in the sample, this clone is large. CDR3 loop: CASSVGAGARNEQFF. The DNA for the CDR3 is TGTGCCAGCAGCGTAGGCGCAGGGGCCAGGAATGAGCAGTTCTTC. V usage is TRBV9 and J usage is TRBJ2-1, with D possibly being TRBD1 (6 bases). The germline V and J ends were trimmed by 0 bases and 7 bases, with 14 bases remaining between them. Germline CDR1 and CDR2: SGDLS and YYNGEE. The CDR3 is 15 residues long.

This clone was seen only once. The CDR3 nucleotides are TGTGCCATCAGTGAGCATATAATTGGTGGCTATGGCTACACCTTC. It yields the protein CAISEHIIGGYGYTF. The V and J genes are TRBV10-3 and TRBJ1-2; D call uncertain. The germline V and J ends were trimmed by 2 bases and 4 bases, with 14 bases remaining between them. This CDR3 spans 15 amino acids. Germline CDR1 ENHRY, CDR2 SYGVKD.

This clone was recorded once. The genes are TRBV7-8 and TRBJ1-2; D might be TRBD1 (6 bases). Germline values: CDR1 SGHVS, CDR2 FQNEAQ. The ends were cut back, 3 bases at V and 4 bases at J, with 12 bases in the middle. This CDR3 is built from 14 residues. This CDR3 reads CASSFPGTPYGYTF. CDR3 DNA: TGTGCCAGCAGCTTTCCCGGGACACCCTATGGCTACACCTTC. Based on the CDR3 plus reference TRBV7-8 and TRBJ1-2, the full variable domain is GAGVSQSPRYKVAKRGQDVALRCDPISGHVSLFWYQQALGQGPEFLTYFQNEAQLDKSGLPSDRFFAERPEGSVSTLKIQRTQQEDSAVYLCASSFPGTPYGYTFGSGTRLTVV.

The V gene is TRBV30, the J gene TRBJ1-4; unclear D gene. The CDR3 spans 14 residues. Germline CDR1 is GTSNPN and CDR2 is SVGIG (reference sequence). Trimming stripped 0 bases from V and 2 bases from J, with 7 bases between. The CDR3 bases are TGTGCCTGGAGTGTAAGGTCCACTAATGAAAAACTGTTTTTT. Translated: CAWSVRSTNEKLFF.

This CDR3 reads CASSQDLAGGIPRGDTQYF. The CDR3 nucleotides are TGCGCCAGCAGCCAAGACCTAGCGGGGGGAATCCCACGGGGAGATACGCAGTATTTT. The rearrangement joins TRBV4-3 to TRBJ2-3; 11 bases align to TRBD2. There are 19 residues in the CDR3. Germline CDR1 is LGHNA and CDR2 is YSLEER. Trimming removed 0 bases from V and 5 bases from J; junction bases left unmatched: 13.

The chain links TRBV2 to TRBJ1-2; D is ambiguous. The CDR3 extends over 12 amino acids. Germline CDR1 is SNHLY and CDR2 is FYNNEI. Trimming removed 6 bases at V and 2 bases at J, with 7 bases between. This CDR3 reads CASRGFNYGYTF. The CDR3 DNA reads as TGTGCCAGCAGGGGGTTCAACTATGGCTACACCTTC.

This chain connects TRBV25-1 to TRBJ2-2, with no clear D. The CDR3 runs to 15 residues. Per the germline V gene, CDR1 is MGHDK and CDR2 is SYGVNS. The V and J ends lost 3 bases and 1 base respectively, with 9 bases between them. The CDR3 nucleotides are TGTGCCAGCAGTGACTTCGACAAGAACACCGGGGAGCTGTTTTTT. This translates into CASSDFDKNTGELFF.

This chain's CDR3 is CASSLSLRTQNYGYTF. The CDR3 DNA sequence: TGTGCCAGCAGCTTAAGTTTAAGGACCCAGAACTATGGCTACACCTTC. This sequence joins TRBV7-2 and TRBJ1-2, with D hard to call. Germline loops: CDR1 SGHTA, CDR2 FQGNSA. This CDR3 contains 16 residues. Trimming removed 2 bases at V and 2 bases at J, with 15 bases between.

This chain joins TRBV28 and TRBJ2-1; 10 bases match TRBD2. CDR3 length equals 16 residues. Germline V gene sequence: CDR1 MDHEN, CDR2 SYDVKM. J lost 3 bases, V lost 5 bases, and 7 bases had no gene match. The CDR3 DNA reads TGTGCCAGCAGTCCAACGGGACTAGCGCACTACAATGAGCAGTTCTTC. This sequence encodes CASSPTGLAHYNEQFF.

The rearrangement joins TRBV7-2 to TRBJ1-2; D is possibly TRBD1 (5 bases). CDR3 length: 15 amino acids. Germline V gene sequence: CDR1 SGHTA, CDR2 FQGNSA. V was shortened by 1 base and J by 1 base, with 10 bases between the two germline ends. The CDR3 reads CASSLVGDSNYGYTF. DNA of the CDR3: TGTGCCAGCAGCTTAGTTGGAGACAGTAACTATGGCTACACCTTC.